This T cell receptor beta chain came from a study of blood T cell repertoires in COVID-19. The overall study: Some COVID-19 samples were acute and others convalescent; all came from the United States, Italy and Spain. In each case, the material was cDNA or gDNA derived from T cells, B-cell-depleted T cells, or PBMCs.

Study processing details: Counts of nucleated cells, estimated from reference gene primer amplification, were obtained. Method: immunoSEQ multiplex PCR; TCRdb's copy keeps in-frame clones and lacks some. From that table come the V and J calls and clone size; the DNA was used to work out D and trimming. The sample includes 250,000 to 300,000 clones, approximately 83% of them seen just once. CDR1 is SGHRS and CDR2 is YFSETQ in the germline V gene. The CDR3 loop spans 13 amino acids. V gave up 1 base and J gave up 6 bases; unmatched junction bases: 3. Material for sequencing was peripheral blood. This sequence originates from a woman aged 70-85 years with acute or convalescent COVID-19. The rearrangement joins TRBV5-1 to TRBJ1-2, with TRBD1 matching 7 bases. CDR3 DNA: TGCGCCAGCAGCTTGATCACAGGGGATGGCTACACCTTC. Protein product: CASSLITGDGYTF.